Presented here are 13 T cell receptor beta chains from one specimen sequenced in a study of blood T cell repertoires in COVID-19. Sequenced by immunoSEQ multiplex PCR; TCRdb stores in-frame clones only, minus some. The sample consists of around 250,000 clones, about 87% of them appearing once. The sequencing sample was made of PBMCs or T cells enriched from blood (not recorded which). The receptors were sampled from a woman between 40 and 50 years old who had been exposed to COVID-19.

Comment on this clone: The junction shows a germline mismatch at one end, possibly a read error. The identical CDR3 is also encoded by other nucleotide sequences in the sample. V gene TRBV5-1 combines with J gene TRBJ2-1; perhaps TRBD2 as D (5 bases). This CDR3 has 17 residues. Per germline, CDR1 SGHRS and CDR2 YFSETQ. CDR3 DNA: TGTGCCAGCAGCTTGGCCTTGCTAGCCGGCTCCTACAATGAGCAGTTCTTC. Its translation is CASSLALLAGSYNEQFF.

This clone has just a few counts. The chain employs TRBV23-1 and TRBJ2-7; tentatively, D is TRBD2 (6 bases). TRBV23-1 is known as an ORF, though its function is uncertain. Trimming pared 2 bases from V and 4 bases from J, leaving 15 bases between. The CDR3 totals 15 residues. For the CDR3, the DNA is TGCGCCAGCAGTCAAGAGTCGCGGGACCGATACGAGCAGTACTTC. This encodes CASSQESRDRYEQYF.

The chain is built from TRBV13 and TRBJ1-1, with 7 bases fitting TRBD1. The V and J ends lost 9 bases and 0 bases, in that order; junction bases with no gene match: 10. The CDR3 has 15 residues. From germline, CDR1 is PRHDT and CDR2 FYEKMQ (reference sequence). CDR3 nucleotides: TGTGCCAGTTTTACCCTGGGGACAGTGAACACTGAAGCTTTCTTT. This translates into CASFTLGTVNTEAFF.

In the case of this clone: Other DNA sequences of this sample code for an identical CDR3. The gene calls are TRBV30 and TRBJ1-1; 8 bases agree with TRBD1. The CDR3 totals 12 residues. Germline assignment: CDR1 GTSNPN and CDR2 SVGIG (reference sequence). Trimming removed 3 bases from V and 10 bases from J; junction bases left unmatched: 7. Here the CDR3 DNA reads TGTGCCTGGAGCAAAGGACAGGGAAGAGCTTTCTTT. It specifies CAWSKGQGRAFF.

The chain combines TRBV29-1 with TRBJ2-3; perhaps TRBD1 as D (5 bases). V was trimmed by 4 bases and J by 0 bases, leaving 11 bases between them. The CDR3 has 14 residues. Per the germline V gene, CDR1 is SQVTM and CDR2 is ANQGSEA. CDR3 in DNA: TGCAGCGTTGTGGGGCAGGCCAGCACAGATACGCAGTATTTT. The encoded protein is CSVVGQASTDTQYF.

The chain is built from TRBV7-2 and TRBJ2-5; 7 nucleotides agree with TRBD2. Trimming took 3 bases from V and 5 from J; bases not matched to a gene: 9. CDR1 and CDR2 from the germline V gene are SGHTA and FQGNSA. The length of the CDR3 is 15 residues. In nucleotides, the CDR3 is TGTGCCAGCAGCTTGGAGCCGGGAGGAAGGGAGACCCAGTACTTC. Amino acid sequence: CASSLEPGGRETQYF. Variable domain in full (rest from reference TRBV7-2 and TRBJ2-5): GAGVSQSPSNKVTEKGKDVELRCDPISGHTALYWYRQSLGQGLEFLIYFQGNSAPDKSGLPSDRFSAERTGGSVSTLTIQRTQQEDSAVYLCASSLEPGGRETQYFGPGTRLLVL.

The chain joins TRBV24-1 to TRBJ2-2; 7 bases agree with TRBD2. The CDR3 spans 17 residues. The germline CDR1 and CDR2 sequences are KGHDR and SFDVKD. Trimming removed 2 bases from V and 6 bases from J; junction bases left unmatched: 11. The CDR3 region is CATSDSWFRGEAGELFF. CDR3 DNA: TGTGCCACCAGTGATTCCTGGTTTCGGGGGGAGGCCGGGGAGCTGTTTTTT.

The chain couples TRBV7-9 to TRBJ1-5; D possibly corresponds to TRBD1 (6 bases). The CDR3 runs to 14 residues. V lost 5 bases to trimming and J lost 5 bases, with 13 bases between them. Germline V CDR1 and CDR2: SEHNR, FQNEAQ (reference sequence). In DNA, the CDR3 is TGTGCCAGCAGCCGTAGCGGGGGGCATCAGCCCCAGCATTTT. Translation: CASSRSGGHQPQHF.

This chain connects TRBV7-2 to TRBJ1-2, with TRBD1 identical over 12 bases. Losses at the gene ends were 4 bases for V and 4 bases for J; bases not matched to a gene: 4. CDR3 size: 15 residues. The germline V gene encodes CDR1 SGHTA and CDR2 FQGNSA. The CDR3 nucleotides read TGTGCCAGCAGCTACGGGACAGGGGGCGCCTATGGCTACACCTTC. This gives the protein CASSYGTGGAYGYTF.

The chain has TRBV7-9 and TRBJ1-2; no clear D gene. V was clipped by 4 bases and J by 8 bases, with 20 bases between them. CDR1 is SEHNR, CDR2 FQNEAQ, per germline (reference sequence). This CDR3 region has 15 residues. The CDR3 sequence: CASSSSGSGAGGYTF. DNA for the CDR3: TGTGCCAGCAGCTCTAGCGGTTCAGGTGCTGGGGGCTACACCTTC. The complete variable domain, with remaining parts taken from reference TRBV7-9 and TRBJ1-2, reads DTGVSQNPRHKITKRGQNVTFRCDPISEHNRLYWYRQTLGQGPEFLTYFQNEAQLEKSRLLSDRFSAERPKGSFSTLEIQRTEQGDSAMYLCASSSSGSGAGGYTFGSGTRLTVV.

This clone was detected only once. The same CDR3 also results from other DNA sequences found in this sample. The rearrangement links TRBV18 to TRBJ1-2; D may be TRBD1 (5 bases). Germline CDR1 is KGHSH and CDR2 is LQKENI. V lost 3 bases to trimming and J lost 4 bases, with 9 bases between them. The CDR3 covers 13 residues. CDR3 sequence (DNA): TGTGCCAGCTCACCGCCTCAGGGCTATGGCTACACCTTC. Protein product: CASSPPQGYGYTF.

V usage is TRBV19 and J usage is TRBJ2-7, with TRBD1 matching 10 bases. V lost 4 bases and J lost 6; bases outside the gene matches: 9. The CDR3 covers 15 residues. Germline V gene lookup returns CDR1 LNHDA and CDR2 SQIVND (reference sequence). The CDR3 loop reads CASSRTGTGVGEQYF. CDR3 DNA: TGTGCCAGTAGTAGAACCGGGACAGGGGTGGGCGAGCAGTACTTC.

J is TRBJ2-7 and V is TRBV7-9; 10 bases agree with TRBD1. This CDR3 is 15 amino acids long. Germline CDR1 and CDR2: SEHNR and FQNEAQ (reference sequence). V lost 5 bases, J lost 5 bases, and 9 bases stayed unmatched. CDR3 bases: TGTGCCAGCAGCCTAGGGACAGGGGATTGGAACGAGCAGTACTTC. Residues: CASSLGTGDWNEQYF.